The 16 T cell receptor beta chains below come from one sample, sequenced in a study of lymphopenia after photon versus proton radiotherapy. This table comes from immunoSEQ multiplex PCR, and its TCRdb copy is limited to in-frame clones, with some not included. The sample lists about 7,300 clones; 90% to 95% were seen once. The sample in question was peripheral blood, obtained from a patient treated with photon-based radiotherapy. The receptors shown here come from a woman between 50 and 59 years old with cholangiocarcinoma.

The chain carries TRBV29-1 and TRBJ1-5; D is unresolved. CDR3 size: 13 residues. Trimming pared 6 bases from V and 2 bases from J, leaving 11 bases between. Germline V gene data show CDR1 as SQVTM and CDR2 as ANQGSEA. In DNA, the CDR3 is TGCAGCGTAGGACCTGGGGGCAATCAGCCCCAGCATTTT. Its translation: CSVGPGGNQPQHF.

The chain links TRBV6-1 to TRBJ2-7; D could derive from TRBD1 or TRBD2 (5 bases each). In germline, CDR1 is MNHNS, CDR2 SASEGT. V lost 7 bases to trimming and J lost 2 bases, with 15 bases between them. This CDR3 comprises 14 residues. This CDR3 reads CASTQPGRAYEQYF. DNA for the CDR3: TGTGCCAGCACCCAACCGGGACGGGCCTACGAGCAGTACTTC.

V and J are TRBV5-1 and TRBJ1-2; 7 bases line up with TRBD1. The CDR3 has 13 residues. V lost 5 bases to trimming and J lost 2 bases; unmatched junction nucleotides: 3. The germline V gene has CDR1 SGHRS and CDR2 YFSETQ. This CDR3 reads CASSRGQNYGYTF. The DNA for the CDR3 is TGCGCCAGCAGTAGGGGACAGAACTATGGCTACACCTTC.

The rearrangement joins TRBV20-1 to TRBJ1-1; the match to TRBD1 covers 8 bases. V lost 3 bases, J lost 8 bases, and 2 bases stayed unmatched. Germline CDR1 DFQATT, CDR2 SNEGSKA (reference sequence). The CDR3 extends over 11 amino acids. The CDR3 region is CSARRTGEAFF. The CDR3 nucleotides are TGCAGTGCTAGGAGGACAGGGGAAGCTTTCTTT.

This sequence joins TRBV5-4 and TRBJ1-1; D unclear. The CDR3 sequence is 14 residues long. Germline V CDR1 and CDR2: SGHNT, YYREEE (reference sequence). V dropped 4 bases and J dropped 1 base, with 11 bases sitting between them. The CDR3, as DNA: TGTGCCAGCAGCCCCACCAGACAGAACACTGAAGCTTTCTTT. Translation: CASSPTRQNTEAFF.

The chain has TRBV9 and TRBJ2-2; TRBD1 might be the D (6 bases). Germline-derived CDR1 and CDR2 are SGDLS and YYNGEE. This CDR3 has 14 residues. Trimming removed 0 bases at V and 5 bases at J, with 8 bases between. The CDR3: CASSVAGDTGELFF. The CDR3 DNA is TGTGCCAGCAGCGTAGCAGGGGATACCGGGGAGCTGTTTTTT. The full variable domain, with the rest looked up from reference TRBV9 and TRBJ2-2, is DSGVTQTPKHLITATGQRVTLRCSPRSGDLSVYWYQQSLDQGLQFLIQYYNGEERAKGNILERFSAQQFPDLHSELNLSSLELGDSALYFCASSVAGDTGELFFGEGSRLTVL.

The chain uses TRBV27 and TRBJ2-3; the D gene is possibly TRBD2 (7 bases). Trimming shortened V by 3 bases and J by 5 bases, and 15 bases separated the two germline ends. CDR3 length: 15 residues. Germline V gives CDR1 MNHEY, CDR2 SMNVEV (reference sequence). Here the CDR3 DNA reads TGTGCCAGCAGTTTTCGCGGGGGCCGGGGAGATACGCAGTATTTT. As protein: CASSFRGGRGDTQYF.

V is TRBV5-1 and J is TRBJ2-1; D possibly uses TRBD1 or TRBD2 (6 bases each). V gave up 4 bases and J gave up 8 bases, with 22 bases separating them. Germline values: CDR1 SGHRS, CDR2 YFSETQ. The CDR3 covers 16 residues. The CDR3 coding sequence is TGCGCCAGCAGCCCAAAAGTGGGGGGCAGATGGGATGAGCAGTTCTTC. Protein product: CASSPKVGGRWDEQFF.

The genes are TRBV2 and TRBJ1-2; 9 nucleotides align to TRBD1. This CDR3 region has 15 residues. The germline V gene encodes CDR1 SNHLY and CDR2 FYNNEI. Germline trimming cut 6 bases from V and 4 bases from J; bases unmatched to any gene: 9. This CDR3 reads CASRDRGARGYGYTF. CDR3 coding DNA: TGTGCCAGCAGGGACAGGGGCGCAAGGGGCTATGGCTACACCTTC.

The rearrangement links TRBV29-1 to TRBJ1-2; possibly TRBD1 for D (6 bases). V lost 7 bases, J lost 6 bases, and 18 bases lay in between. Germline V gives CDR1 SQVTM, CDR2 ANQGSEA. The CDR3 totals 13 residues. The CDR3 nucleotides are TGCAGCGGCGGACCTGCAGGGGAGGATGGCTACACCTTC. Amino acids: CSGGPAGEDGYTF. The full variable domain, its missing parts supplied by reference TRBV29-1 and TRBJ1-2, is SAVISQKPSRDICQRGTSLTIQCQVDSQVTMMFWYRQQPGQSLTLIATANQGSEATYESGFVIDKFPISRPNLTFSTLTVSNMSPEDSSIYLCSGGPAGEDGYTFGSGTRLTVV.

V gene TRBV6-6 combines with J gene TRBJ1-4, with D tentatively TRBD1 (6 bases). Trimming removed 3 bases from V and 7 bases from J, with 9 bases in between. CDR3 size: 13 residues. Germline loops: CDR1 MNHNY, CDR2 SVGAGI (reference sequence). CDR3 sequence: CASSYMTGEKLFF. CDR3 bases: TGTGCCAGCAGTTATATGACAGGTGAAAAACTGTTTTTT.

The chain is built from TRBV19 and TRBJ1-2; D gene uncertain. The CDR3 has 12 amino acids. Trimming shortened V by 0 bases and J by 10 bases, and 9 bases separated the two germline ends. The germline gives CDR1 LNHDA, CDR2 SQIVND (reference sequence). The CDR3 here is CASSIEYGAYTF. In nucleotides, the CDR3 is TGTGCCAGTAGTATAGAATACGGAGCCTACACCTTC.

The chain links TRBV7-2 to TRBJ1-3; no firm D call. V lost 5 bases and J 4 bases, leaving 9 bases between the germline ends. Per germline, CDR1 SGHTA and CDR2 FQGNSA. The CDR3 length is 13 residues. The CDR3 loop reads CASSVGRGNTIYF. DNA for the CDR3: TGTGCCAGCAGCGTAGGTCGGGGAAACACCATATATTTT. Filled out from reference TRBV7-2 and TRBJ1-3, the complete variable domain reads GAGVSQSPSNKVTEKGKDVELRCDPISGHTALYWYRQSLGQGLEFLIYFQGNSAPDKSGLPSDRFSAERTGGSVSTLTIQRTQQEDSAVYLCASSVGRGNTIYFGEGSWLTVV.

The genes are TRBV5-1 and TRBJ2-5; 10 bases fit TRBD2. This CDR3 spans 15 amino acids. With 6 bases clipped from V and 1 base from J, the junction kept 6 bases outside the gene matches. The germline V gene encodes CDR1 SGHRS and CDR2 YFSETQ. The CDR3 bases are TGCGCCAGCATAAGGACTAGCGGACCCCAAGAGACCCAGTACTTC. Translation gives CASIRTSGPQETQYF.

The rearrangement joins TRBV6-5 to TRBJ2-7, with D maybe TRBD1 (6 bases). V lost 5 bases, J lost 6 bases, and 14 bases lay in between. The CDR3 sequence is 13 residues long. CDR1 MNHEY and CDR2 SVGAGI come from the germline V gene. Here the CDR3 reads CASSPRGLGEQYF. The CDR3 nucleotides read TGTGCCAGCAGTCCCAGGGGTTTGGGCGAGCAGTACTTC.

V is TRBV11-2 and J is TRBJ2-5; D remains unclear. Trimming cost V 5 bases and J 4 bases, with 8 bases left between them. This CDR3 comprises 12 residues. Germline loops: CDR1 SGHAT, CDR2 FQNNGV. In DNA, the CDR3 is TGTGCCAGCAGCACCCTTGGAGAGACCCAGTACTTC. Protein product: CASSTLGETQYF.